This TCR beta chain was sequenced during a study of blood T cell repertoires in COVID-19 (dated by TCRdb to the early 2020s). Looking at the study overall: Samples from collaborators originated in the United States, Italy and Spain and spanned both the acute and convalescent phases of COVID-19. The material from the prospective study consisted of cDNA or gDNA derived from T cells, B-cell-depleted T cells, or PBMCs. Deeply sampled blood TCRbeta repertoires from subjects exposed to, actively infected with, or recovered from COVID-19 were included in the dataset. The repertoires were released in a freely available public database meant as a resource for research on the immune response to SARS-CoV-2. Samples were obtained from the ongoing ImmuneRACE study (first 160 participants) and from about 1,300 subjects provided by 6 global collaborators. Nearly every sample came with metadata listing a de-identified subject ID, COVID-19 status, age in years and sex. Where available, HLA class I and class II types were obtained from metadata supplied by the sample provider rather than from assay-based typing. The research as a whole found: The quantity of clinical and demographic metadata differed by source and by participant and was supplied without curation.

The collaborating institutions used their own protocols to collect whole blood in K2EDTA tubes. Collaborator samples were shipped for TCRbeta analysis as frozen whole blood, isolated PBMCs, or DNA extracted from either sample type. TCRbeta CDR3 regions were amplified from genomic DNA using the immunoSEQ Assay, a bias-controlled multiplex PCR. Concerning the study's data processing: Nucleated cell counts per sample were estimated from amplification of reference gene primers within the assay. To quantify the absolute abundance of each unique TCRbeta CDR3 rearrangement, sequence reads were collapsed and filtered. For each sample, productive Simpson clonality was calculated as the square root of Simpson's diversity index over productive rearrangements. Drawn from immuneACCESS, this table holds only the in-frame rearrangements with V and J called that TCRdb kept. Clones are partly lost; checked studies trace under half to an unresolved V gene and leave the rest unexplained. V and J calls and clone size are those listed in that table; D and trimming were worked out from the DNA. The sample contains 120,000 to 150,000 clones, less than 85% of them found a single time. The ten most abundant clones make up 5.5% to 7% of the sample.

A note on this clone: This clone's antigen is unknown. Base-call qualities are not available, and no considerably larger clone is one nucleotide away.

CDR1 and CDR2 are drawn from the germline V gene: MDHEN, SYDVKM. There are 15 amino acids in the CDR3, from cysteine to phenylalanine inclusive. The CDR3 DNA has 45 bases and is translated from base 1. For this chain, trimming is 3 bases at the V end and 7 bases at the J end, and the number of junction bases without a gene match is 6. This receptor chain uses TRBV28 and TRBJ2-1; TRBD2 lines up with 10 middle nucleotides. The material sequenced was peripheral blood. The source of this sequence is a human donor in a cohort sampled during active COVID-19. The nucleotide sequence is TGTGCCAGCAGTTTTCAGCGGGGGGGCCGTAATGAGCAGTTCTTC. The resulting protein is CASSFQRGGRNEQFF.